These T cell receptor beta chains were read from a single sample in a study of breast tumors, draining lymph nodes, adjacent tissues. TCRdb ran MiXCR on the multiplex PCR reads and lists one entry per CDR3 protein. The table records about 200,000 distinct CDR3 sequences, approximately 33% of them present only once. The sequenced material came from axillary lymph node tissue. Every receptor here comes from a female donor with breast cancer. Some clones in this sample may be carry-over from other donors' samples. Both conserved end residues are part of each CDR3. Each record gives: D gene, J gene, V gene, clone size, CDR3 DNA, CDR3 protein. D genes are given only for firm matches. Size is omitted from some rows. Given values are once, few, many or a class for expanded clones.

D gene: NA; J gene: TRBJ1-1; V gene: TRBV7-9; clone size: NA; CDR3 DNA: TGTGCCAGCAGCCCTCTCCGGACCAACACTGAAGCTTTCTTT; CDR3 protein: CASSPLRTNTEAFF
D gene: NA; J gene: TRBJ1-1; V gene: TRBV25-1; clone size: NA; CDR3 DNA: TGTGCCAGCAGTGAATCCGGGGAAACTGAAGCTTTCTTT; CDR3 protein: CASSESGETEAFF
D gene: NA; J gene: TRBJ1-5; V gene: TRBV19; clone size: many; CDR3 DNA: TGTGCCAGTAGATCCCAAAGCGGGGGGAATAGCAATCAGCCCCAGCATTTT; CDR3 protein: CASRSQSGGNSNQPQHF
D gene: NA; J gene: TRBJ2-7; V gene: TRBV29-1; clone size: many; CDR3 DNA: TGCAGCGTTGAGGGTCAAGGGCCCGAGCAGTACTTC; CDR3 protein: CSVEGQGPEQYF
D gene: NA; J gene: TRBJ1-4; V gene: TRBV20-1; clone size: NA; CDR3 DNA: TGCAGTGCTAGCAGCCCGCGGGAAAAACTGTTTTTT; CDR3 protein: CSASSPREKLFF
D gene: TRBD1; J gene: TRBJ1-6; V gene: TRBV19; clone size: NA; CDR3 DNA: TGTGCCAGTAGGCCCGACAGGGATCGGCTCCACTTT; CDR3 protein: CASRPDRDRLHF
D gene: NA; J gene: TRBJ2-5; V gene: TRBV18; clone size: many; CDR3 DNA: TGTGCCAGCTCACCAGAACAAGAGACCCAGTACTTC; CDR3 protein: CASSPEQETQYF
D gene: NA; J gene: TRBJ2-4; V gene: TRBV20-1; clone size: many; CDR3 DNA: TGCAGTGCTAGAGATGCGTTCGAAAGCCACAGTCCAAACATTCAGTACTTC; CDR3 protein: CSARDAFESHSPNIQYF
D gene: NA; J gene: TRBJ2-2; V gene: TRBV9; clone size: many; CDR3 DNA: TGTGCCAGCAGCCGACAGTCCACCGGGGAGCTGTTTTTT; CDR3 protein: CASSRQSTGELFF
D gene: NA; J gene: TRBJ1-5; V gene: TRBV27; clone size: many; CDR3 DNA: TGTGCCAGCAGTTTAACGTCAGGAAGCAATCAGCCCCAGCATTTT; CDR3 protein: CASSLTSGSNQPQHF
D gene: NA; J gene: TRBJ2-3; V gene: TRBV11-2; clone size: many; CDR3 DNA: TGTGCCAGCAGCTTAGGGCAGAATCCCCCCACAGATACGCAGTATTTT; CDR3 protein: CASSLGQNPPTDTQYF
D gene: TRBD2; J gene: TRBJ2-1; V gene: TRBV29-1; clone size: NA; CDR3 DNA: TGCAGCGTTGAGGAGTATCTAGCGGGGGGGCGGACCTACAATGAGCAGTTCTTC; CDR3 protein: CSVEEYLAGGRTYNEQFF
D gene: NA; J gene: TRBJ1-1; V gene: TRBV14; clone size: many; CDR3 DNA: TGTGCCAGCAGTCCCACTCGGGCTGAAGCTTTCTTT; CDR3 protein: CASSPTRAEAFF
D gene: NA; J gene: TRBJ1-2; V gene: TRBV6-1; clone size: many; CDR3 DNA: TGTGCCAGTTCCCCACCATCGGAGTATGGCTACACCTTC; CDR3 protein: CASSPPSEYGYTF
D gene: NA; J gene: TRBJ1-1; V gene: TRBV5-4; clone size: NA; CDR3 DNA: TGTGCCAGCAGCTTGAAGTTAGCGGAGACTGAAGCTTTCTTT; CDR3 protein: CASSLKLAETEAFF
D gene: NA; J gene: TRBJ1-2; V gene: TRBV3-1; clone size: many; CDR3 DNA: TGTGCCAGCAGCGGCAAGGGGGAAAACTATGGCTACACCTTC; CDR3 protein: CASSGKGENYGYTF
D gene: NA; J gene: TRBJ2-3; V gene: TRBV7-3; clone size: NA; CDR3 DNA: TGTGCCAGCAGCTTAACAGGGTTTGATACGCAGTATTTT; CDR3 protein: CASSLTGFDTQYF
D gene: NA; J gene: TRBJ2-1; V gene: TRBV5-1; clone size: NA; CDR3 DNA: TGCGCCAGCAGCCCGCACGGTCGGGGGACTCTCCGCTCCTACAATGAGCAGTTCTTC; CDR3 protein: CASSPHGRGTLRSYNEQFF
D gene: TRBD1; J gene: TRBJ1-2; V gene: TRBV7-2; clone size: many; CDR3 DNA: TGTGCCAGCAGCCCCCTCCCGGGACAGGTCTATGGCTACACCTTC; CDR3 protein: CASSPLPGQVYGYTF